The clone carrying this T cell receptor (beta chain) was counted only a few times. Its antigen is unidentified. This sample was included in a study of chemoradiotherapy in HPV16-positive cancers. Study-level information: Two HPV16-positive patients' cells yielded candidate HPV-specific clones and common motifs.

Profiled with immunoSEQ multiplex PCR; TCRdb holds only in-frame clones, not every one. The table shows roughly 29,000 clones, with about 90% occurring only once. The CDR3 sequence is 15 residues long. CDR1 is KGHSH, CDR2 LQKENI, per germline. Trimming stripped 3 bases from V and 5 bases from J, with 14 bases between. General observations from the study: For HPV16-positive patients, expanding HPV-responsive T cells associated with longer recurrence-free survival. The functional HPV-specific definition rests on just a couple of HPV16-positive patients. Candidate HPV-specific clones and E7-related TCR motifs grew in tumor during treatment.

The chain uses TRBV18 and TRBJ1-5; tentatively, D is TRBD1 (6 bases). This material consisted of blood, taken from a patient who underwent chemoradiotherapy. The source of this sequence is a human donor with HPV-associated anogenital cancer. This CDR3 is CASSPGQQEDQPQHF. CDR3 in DNA: TGTGCCAGCTCACCGGGACAACAAGAGGATCAGCCCCAGCATTTT.